This T cell receptor (beta chain) was captured by sequencing in a study of early T cells in non-severe SARS-CoV-2 infection. TCRdb fed the 5' RACE reads into MiXCR, producing one record per CDR3 protein. The sample yields roughly 46,000 distinct CDR3 sequences, roughly a tenth seen once. In this sample, this clonotype turned up a few times. There are 15 residues in the CDR3. Germline V gene lookup returns CDR1 SGDLS and CDR2 YYNGEE. The V gene lost 0 bases and the J gene lost 4 bases, with 11 bases spanning the gap. This clonotype originated in an adult who was a healthcare worker with PCR-confirmed SARS-CoV-2 infection or an uninfected control (not recorded which). The rearrangement uses TRBV9 and TRBJ1-3; D possibly corresponds to TRBD1 (5 bases). The source material was whole blood, sampled at baseline. CDR3 loop: CASSVAGASGNTIYF. The CDR3 bases are TGTGCCAGCAGCGTAGCCGGGGCGTCAGGAAACACCATATATTTT.